One sample yielded the 6 T cell receptor beta chains listed below, sequenced in a study of response to subunit inactivated influenza vaccine. A single record per CDR3 protein comes from TCRdb applying MiXCR to the RT-PCR reads. The data show about 650,000 distinct CDR3 sequences, approximately 15% seen once. Sequenced here: PBMCs from blood, sampled roughly 12 days after vaccination. All receptors come from a man over 45 who received an inactivated influenza vaccine.

The rearrangement links TRBV20-1 to TRBJ2-2; weak D call: TRBD2 (6 bases). The V end lost 6 bases, the J end lost 0 bases, and 11 bases lay between the germline ends. This CDR3 comprises 14 residues. Germline V gene lookup returns CDR1 DFQATT and CDR2 SNEGSKA (reference sequence). Here the CDR3 DNA reads TGCAGTGCCGGGAGAGGGGCGAACACCGGGGAGCTGTTTTTT. It is translated as CSAGRGANTGELFF.

The chain joins TRBV10-3 to TRBJ2-7; D gene uncertain. The CDR3 is made up of 15 amino acids. The V and J ends lost 0 bases and 1 base respectively, with 10 bases between them. Germline CDR1 ENHRY, CDR2 SYGVKD. In nucleotides, the CDR3 is TGTGCCATCAGTGAGTCTACCACCATATCCTACGAGCAGTACTTC. Translation gives CAISESTTISYEQYF.

The chain has TRBV20-1 and TRBJ1-1; TRBD1 agrees at 9 bases. Germline trimming cut 3 bases from V and 0 bases from J; bases unmatched to any gene: 2. CDR1 is DFQATT, CDR2 SNEGSKA, per germline (reference sequence). The CDR3 is 14 residues long. The CDR3 DNA reads as TGCAGTGCTAGGCGGACAGGGGTGAACACTGAAGCTTTCTTT. Protein sequence: CSARRTGVNTEAFF.

The chain employs TRBV29-1 and TRBJ1-5; D is uncertain. CDR1 and CDR2 (germline): SQVTM, ANQGSEA. The V end lost 6 bases, the J end lost 3 bases, and 12 bases lay between the germline ends. The CDR3 is 13 amino acids. The CDR3 region is CSVGETPNQPQHF. CDR3 nucleotide sequence: TGCAGCGTCGGGGAGACCCCCAATCAGCCCCAGCATTTT.

CDR3 sequence (DNA): TGCGCCAGCAGCTTGGGGACAGGGAGTTTTCAGCCCCAGCATTTT. This encodes CASSLGTGSFQPQHF. The rearrangement joins TRBV5-1 to TRBJ1-5; 8 bases fit TRBD1. The J segment lost 6 bases and the V segment lost 0 bases, leaving 5 bases of the junction unmatched. Per the germline V gene, CDR1 is SGHRS and CDR2 is YFSETQ. The CDR3 runs to 15 residues.

This clonotype was seen only a few times. V and J are TRBV7-2 and TRBJ1-1; 8 bases agree with TRBD1. Trimming removed 4 bases from V and 2 bases from J; junction bases left unmatched: 6. The germline V gene has CDR1 SGHTA and CDR2 FQGNSA. The CDR3 spans 15 residues. This chain's CDR3 is CASSSRDRLNTEAFF. The CDR3 region has the DNA TGTGCCAGCAGCTCTCGGGACAGGCTCAACACTGAAGCTTTCTTT.